This T cell receptor beta chain was recovered during a study of Ad26.COV2.S vaccination and SARS-CoV-2 variants. Study-level background: As a participant in COV1001, the donor was in the Ad26.COV2.S trial arm. Ad26.COV2.S given intramuscularly, once or twice 56 days apart.

Study outcomes and limitations: Placebo recipients and vaccine recipients were similar in non-spike TCR breadth.

Comment on this clone: What it binds is unknown.

V shed 2 bases, J shed 10 bases, and the junction held 12 bases outside the gene matches. The CDR3 is 15 residues long. Germline values: CDR1 GTSNPN, CDR2 SVGIG (reference sequence). Only in-frame clones appear in the TCRdb table, and some are missing; sequencing was by immunoSEQ multiplex PCR. The sample shows about 420,000 clones, around nine tenths of them seen only once. Treatment specified: about 20 received Ad26.COV2.S at low or high dose, single or two shots; about 5 received placebo; per-sample allocation not given. After the first vaccine or placebo injection, samples were drawn on day 63. It was an adult aged 18-55 years in Boston who was the donor.

V usage is TRBV30 and J usage is TRBJ1-1, with 11 bases lining up with TRBD1. The sample was peripheral blood, taken in a trial of Ad26.COV2.S vaccine versus placebo. This TCR came from a person aged 18-60 years who received the Ad26.COV2.S COVID-19 vaccine or a placebo. CDR3 protein: CAWSMDRGRRLPAFF. The CDR3 nucleotides read TGTGCCTGGAGTATGGACAGGGGGCGAAGGCTGCCAGCTTTCTTT.